Sequencing of this T cell receptor (beta chain) was carried out in a study of shared clonotypes between healthy human individuals. The ends lost 7 bases at V and 0 bases at J; junction bases unmatched: 8. This CDR3 spans 16 amino acids. The germline V gene encodes CDR1 MDHEN and CDR2 SYDVKM. TCRdb's table, derived via immunoSEQ multiplex PCR, lists solely in-frame clones and lacks some. The sample lists a few million clones, around nine tenths occurring once. Adults of Caucasian background living in Nashville, Tennessee made up all donors. The sample taken for sequencing was naive CD4+ T cells sorted from blood. Subset: CD45RA+ positively selected. This TCR came from a man aged 18 to 35 in good health. The chain is built from TRBV28 and TRBJ2-4; TRBD2 aligns across 8 bases. CDR3 loop: CASTGGGSIAKNIQYF. The CDR3 DNA follows: TGTGCCAGCACCGGGGGGGGATCTATAGCCAAAAACATTCAGTACTTC.